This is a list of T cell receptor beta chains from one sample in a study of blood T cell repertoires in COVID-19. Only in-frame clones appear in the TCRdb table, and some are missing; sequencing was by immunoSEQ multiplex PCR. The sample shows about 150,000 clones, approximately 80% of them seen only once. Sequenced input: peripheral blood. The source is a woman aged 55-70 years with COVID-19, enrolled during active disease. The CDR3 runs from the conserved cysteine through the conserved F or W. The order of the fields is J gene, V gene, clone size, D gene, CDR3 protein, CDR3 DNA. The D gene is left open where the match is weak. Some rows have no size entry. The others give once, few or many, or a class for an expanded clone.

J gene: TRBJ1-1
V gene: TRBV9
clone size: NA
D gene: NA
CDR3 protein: CASRDDSLSEAFF
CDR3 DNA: TGTGCCAGCAGAGATGATAGCCTCTCTGAAGCTTTCTTT

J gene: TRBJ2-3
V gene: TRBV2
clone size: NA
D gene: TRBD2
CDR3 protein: CASNSLAGGTDTQYF
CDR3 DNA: TGTGCCAGCAACAGTCTAGCGGGAGGCACAGATACGCAGTATTTT

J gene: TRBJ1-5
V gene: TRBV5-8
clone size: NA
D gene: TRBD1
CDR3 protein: CASSLPRGLNSNQPQHF
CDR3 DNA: TGTGCCAGCAGCCTTCCAAGGGGGCTCAATAGTAATCAGCCCCAGCATTTT

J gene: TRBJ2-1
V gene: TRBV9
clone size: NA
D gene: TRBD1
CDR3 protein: CASSVGGGTGTNEQFF
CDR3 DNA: TGTGCCAGCAGCGTAGGCGGAGGGACAGGGACCAATGAGCAGTTCTTC

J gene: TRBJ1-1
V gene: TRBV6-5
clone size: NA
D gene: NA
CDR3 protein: CASTEGGVTEAFF
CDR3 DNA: TGTGCCAGCACCGAGGGGGGGGTCACTGAAGCTTTCTTT

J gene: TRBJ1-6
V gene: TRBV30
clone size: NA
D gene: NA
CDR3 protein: CAWSVNRASRSPLHF
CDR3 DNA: TGTGCCTGGAGTGTGAACAGGGCTTCACGTTCACCCCTCCACTTT

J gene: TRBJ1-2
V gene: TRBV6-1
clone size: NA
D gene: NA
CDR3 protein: CASSDQLRGYGYTF
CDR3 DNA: TGTGCCAGCAGTGATCAGCTCCGAGGCTATGGCTACACCTTC

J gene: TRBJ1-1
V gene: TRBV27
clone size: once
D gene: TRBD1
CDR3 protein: CASRPGQMNTEAFF
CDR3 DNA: TGTGCCAGCAGACCGGGACAGATGAACACTGAAGCTTTCTTT

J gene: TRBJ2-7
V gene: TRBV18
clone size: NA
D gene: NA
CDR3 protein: CASSPPSGGSYEQYF
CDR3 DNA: TGTGCCAGCTCACCACCCTCCGGCGGATCCTACGAGCAGTACTTC

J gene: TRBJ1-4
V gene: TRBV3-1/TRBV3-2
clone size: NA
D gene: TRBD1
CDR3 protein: CASSQRQGDTEKLFF
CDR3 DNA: TGTGCCAGCAGCCAACGACAGGGGGATACTGAAAAACTGTTTTTT

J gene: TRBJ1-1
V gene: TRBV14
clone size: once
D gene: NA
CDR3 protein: CASSPQLRDSAFF
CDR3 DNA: TGTGCCAGCAGCCCCCAACTCAGGGATTCTGCTTTCTTT

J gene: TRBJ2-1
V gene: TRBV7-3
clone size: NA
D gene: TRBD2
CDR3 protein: CASSPQGLPNEQFF
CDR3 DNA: TGTGCCAGCAGCCCCCAGGGACTACCCAATGAGCAGTTCTTC

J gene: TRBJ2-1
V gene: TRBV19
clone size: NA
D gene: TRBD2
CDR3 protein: CASNLAGSSSNEQFF
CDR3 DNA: TGTGCCAGTAATTTAGCGGGATCCTCCTCCAATGAGCAGTTCTTC

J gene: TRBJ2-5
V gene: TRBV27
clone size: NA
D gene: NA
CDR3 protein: CASSFGQTQYF
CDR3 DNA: TGTGCCAGCAGTTTTGGCCAGACCCAGTACTTC

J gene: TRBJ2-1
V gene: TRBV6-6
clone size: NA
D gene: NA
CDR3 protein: CASSYPSTGPNEQFF
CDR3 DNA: TGTGCCAGCAGTTACCCTAGCACAGGGCCCAATGAGCAGTTCTTC

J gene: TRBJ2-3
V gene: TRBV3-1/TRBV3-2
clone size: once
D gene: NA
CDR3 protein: CASSPQMTDTQYF
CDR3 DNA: TGTGCCAGCAGCCCCCAGATGACAGATACGCAGTATTTT

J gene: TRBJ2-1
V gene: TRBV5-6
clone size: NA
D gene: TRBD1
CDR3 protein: CASSWTSTGPFF
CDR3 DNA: TGTGCCAGCAGCTGGACCTCGACAGGGCCGTTCTTC

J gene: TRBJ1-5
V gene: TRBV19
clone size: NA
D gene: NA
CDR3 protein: CASTQGPQPQHF
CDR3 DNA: TGTGCCAGTACACAGGGTCCCCAGCCCCAGCATTTT

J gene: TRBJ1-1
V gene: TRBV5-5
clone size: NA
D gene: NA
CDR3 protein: CASSSIRAGTEAFF
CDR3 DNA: TGTGCCAGCAGTTCTATTCGAGCGGGCACTGAAGCTTTCTTT

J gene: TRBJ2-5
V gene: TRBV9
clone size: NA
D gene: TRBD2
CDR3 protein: CASSVSGGASETQYF
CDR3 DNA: TGTGCCAGCAGCGTTAGCGGGGGGGCCTCTGAGACCCAGTACTTC

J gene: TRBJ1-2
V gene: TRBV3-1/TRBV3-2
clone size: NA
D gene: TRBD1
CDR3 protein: CASSQGTGGGYTF
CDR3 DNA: TGTGCCAGCAGCCAAGGGACAGGAGGGGGCTACACCTTC

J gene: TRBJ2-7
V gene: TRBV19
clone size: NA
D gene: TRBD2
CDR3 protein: CASSPPRGGGYEQYF
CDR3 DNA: TGTGCCAGTAGTCCTCCTCGGGGGGGCGGCTACGAGCAGTACTTC

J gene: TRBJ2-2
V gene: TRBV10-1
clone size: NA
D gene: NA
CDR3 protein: CASRNSRTGELFF
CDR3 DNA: TGCGCCAGCAGAAATTCTAGGACCGGGGAGCTGTTTTTT

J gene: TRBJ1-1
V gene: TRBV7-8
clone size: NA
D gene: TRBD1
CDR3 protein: CASSFEGATEAFF
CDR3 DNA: TGTGCCAGCAGCTTTGAGGGGGCCACTGAAGCTTTCTTT

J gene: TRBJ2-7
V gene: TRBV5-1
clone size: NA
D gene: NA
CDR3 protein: CASSLWAFSYEQYF
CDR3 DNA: TGCGCCAGCAGCTTGTGGGCGTTCTCCTACGAGCAGTACTTC

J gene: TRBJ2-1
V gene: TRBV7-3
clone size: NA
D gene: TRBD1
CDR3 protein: CASSGQGAIYNEQFF
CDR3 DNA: TGTGCCAGCAGCGGACAGGGGGCGATCTACAATGAGCAGTTCTTC

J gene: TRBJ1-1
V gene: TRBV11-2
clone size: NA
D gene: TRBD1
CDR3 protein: CASSLRGGRGDTEAFF
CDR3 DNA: TGTGCCAGCAGCTTACGAGGGGGCAGGGGCGACACTGAAGCTTTCTTT

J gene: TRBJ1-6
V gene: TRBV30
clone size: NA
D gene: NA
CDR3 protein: CAWGRQAANSPLHF
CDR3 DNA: TGTGCCTGGGGGAGACAGGCCGCCAATTCACCCCTCCACTTT

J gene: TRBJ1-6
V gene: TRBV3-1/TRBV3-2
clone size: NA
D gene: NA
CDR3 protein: CASSQELGSDSPLHF
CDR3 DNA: TGTGCCAGCAGCCAAGAACTAGGGAGTGATTCACCCCTCCACTTT

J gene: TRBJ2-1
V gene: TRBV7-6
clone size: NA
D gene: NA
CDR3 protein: CASSLGGRSSYNEQFF
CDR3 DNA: TGTGCCAGCAGCTTAGGAGGGCGGAGCTCCTACAATGAGCAGTTCTTC

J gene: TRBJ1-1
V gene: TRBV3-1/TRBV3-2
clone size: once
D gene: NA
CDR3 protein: CASSQDGGFRTEAFF
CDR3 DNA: TGTGCCAGCAGCCAAGATGGGGGGTTTCGGACTGAAGCTTTCTTT

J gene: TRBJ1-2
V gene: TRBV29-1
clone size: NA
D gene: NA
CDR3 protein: CSVAGFYGYTF
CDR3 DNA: TGCAGCGTTGCAGGGTTTTATGGCTACACCTTC

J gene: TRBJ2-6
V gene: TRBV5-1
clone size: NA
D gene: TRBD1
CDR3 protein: CASSPTGISGANVLTF
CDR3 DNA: TGCGCCAGCAGCCCGACAGGGATCTCTGGGGCCAACGTCCTGACTTTC

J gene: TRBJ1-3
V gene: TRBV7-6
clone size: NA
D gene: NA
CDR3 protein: CASSGGGDRSGNTIYF
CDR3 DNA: TGTGCCAGCAGCGGCGGGGGGGACCGCTCTGGAAACACCATATATTTT

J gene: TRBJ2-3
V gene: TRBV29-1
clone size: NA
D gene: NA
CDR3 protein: CSVVGLSSTDTQYF
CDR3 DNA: TGCAGCGTTGTTGGGCTCTCTAGCACAGATACGCAGTATTTT

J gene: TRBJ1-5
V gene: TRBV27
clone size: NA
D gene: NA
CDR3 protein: CASSSGIEPQHF
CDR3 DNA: TGTGCCAGCAGTTCCGGGATTGAGCCCCAGCATTTT

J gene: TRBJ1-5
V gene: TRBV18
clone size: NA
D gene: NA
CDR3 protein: CASSPERDSNQPQHF
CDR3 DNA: TGTGCCAGCTCACCGGAGCGAGATAGCAATCAGCCCCAGCATTTT

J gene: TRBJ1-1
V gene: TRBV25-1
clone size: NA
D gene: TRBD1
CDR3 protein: CATRDRLNTEAFF
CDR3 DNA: TGTGCCACACGGGACAGGCTGAACACTGAAGCTTTCTTT

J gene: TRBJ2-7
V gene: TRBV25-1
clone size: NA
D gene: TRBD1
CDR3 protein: CASSAGTAYEQYF
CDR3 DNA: TGTGCCAGCAGTGCAGGGACAGCCTACGAGCAGTACTTC

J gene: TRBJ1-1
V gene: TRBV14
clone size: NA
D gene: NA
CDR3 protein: CASSQEYWNTEAFF
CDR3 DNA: TGTGCCAGCAGCCAAGAATACTGGAACACTGAAGCTTTCTTT

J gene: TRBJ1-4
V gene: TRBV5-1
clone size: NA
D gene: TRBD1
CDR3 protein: CASSGDRGGEKLFF
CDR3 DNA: TGCGCCAGCAGCGGCGACAGGGGGGGTGAAAAACTGTTTTTT

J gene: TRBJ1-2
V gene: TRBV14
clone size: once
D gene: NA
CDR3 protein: CASSPERGLGSRGYTF
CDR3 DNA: TGTGCCAGCAGCCCCGAAAGAGGGCTAGGTTCGAGAGGCTACACCTTC

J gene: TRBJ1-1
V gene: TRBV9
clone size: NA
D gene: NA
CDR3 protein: CASSGSGTNTEAFF
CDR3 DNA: TGTGCCAGCAGCGGCAGCGGGACTAACACTGAAGCTTTCTTT

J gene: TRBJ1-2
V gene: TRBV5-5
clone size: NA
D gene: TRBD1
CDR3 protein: CASSTGGSYGYTF
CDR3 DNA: TGTGCCAGCAGCACAGGGGGCTCCTATGGCTACACCTTC

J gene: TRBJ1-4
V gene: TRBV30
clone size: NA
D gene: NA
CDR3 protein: CAWSPSVEKLFF
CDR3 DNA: TGTGCCTGGAGTCCTTCGGTCGAAAAACTGTTTTTT

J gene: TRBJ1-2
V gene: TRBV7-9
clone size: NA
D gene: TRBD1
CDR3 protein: CASSSGQGENYGYTF
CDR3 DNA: TGTGCCAGCAGTTCTGGACAGGGAGAAAACTATGGCTACACCTTC

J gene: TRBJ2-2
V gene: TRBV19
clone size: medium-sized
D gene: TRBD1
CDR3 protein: CASSIWTGASPGELFF
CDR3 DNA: TGTGCCAGTAGTATCTGGACAGGGGCGAGTCCCGGGGAGCTGTTTTTT

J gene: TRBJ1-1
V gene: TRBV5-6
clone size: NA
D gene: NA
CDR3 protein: CASSLGPTLRAEAFF
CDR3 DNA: TGTGCCAGCAGCTTGGGACCAACCCTACGGGCTGAAGCTTTCTTT

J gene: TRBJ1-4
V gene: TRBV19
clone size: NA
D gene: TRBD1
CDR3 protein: CASMGQTNEKLFF
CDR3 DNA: TGTGCCAGCATGGGACAGACTAATGAAAAACTGTTTTTT

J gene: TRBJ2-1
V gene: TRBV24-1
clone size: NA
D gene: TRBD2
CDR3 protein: CATERAGTRNEQFF
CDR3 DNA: TGTGCCACTGAGAGAGCGGGGACGCGTAATGAGCAGTTCTTC